These T cell receptor beta chains were read from a single sample in a study of blood T cell repertoires in COVID-19. Produced via immunoSEQ multiplex PCR; TCRdb's table is partial and in-frame only. The sample includes about 220,000 clones, roughly 85% of them seen just once. Source material: peripheral blood. The receptor source for this set is a woman between 70 and 85 years old with COVID-19, enrolled during active disease. Both conserved end residues are part of each CDR3. A D gene is named only where the DNA matches it firmly. For some rows the clone size is stated as once, few or many, or as a class when expanded; others skip it.

cdr3_length clone_size j_call d_call v_call cdr3_aa cdr3_nt
15 - TRBJ1-3 - TRBV6-2/TRBV6-3 CASSSDLVVGNTIYF TGTGCCAGCAGTTCGGACTTGGTTGTCGGAAACACCATATATTTT
13 - TRBJ1-1 TRBD1 TRBV7-3 CASSADRFTEAFF TGTGCCAGCAGCGCGGACAGGTTCACTGAAGCTTTCTTT
15 - TRBJ1-5 - TRBV15 CATSRERSGNQPQHF TGTGCCACCAGCAGGGAACGGAGCGGCAATCAGCCCCAGCATTTT
15 - TRBJ2-1 TRBD2 TRBV5-5 CASSLIPSGVYEQFF TGTGCCAGCAGCTTGATTCCTAGCGGGGTCTATGAGCAGTTCTTC
12 - TRBJ1-2 - TRBV2 CASRGQSTSYTF TGTGCCAGCAGAGGACAGTCCACGAGCTACACCTTC
15 once TRBJ2-1 TRBD1 TRBV2 CASSERTGVHNEQFF TGTGCCAGCAGTGAGAGGACAGGGGTCCACAATGAGCAGTTCTTC
13 - TRBJ2-1 - TRBV6-4 CASSMDSYNEQFF TGTGCCAGCTCGATGGACAGTTACAATGAGCAGTTCTTC
19 - TRBJ1-5 TRBD1 TRBV24-1 CATNPDRGRRYYSNQPQHF TGTGCCACCAACCCCGACAGGGGGCGCCGATACTATAGCAATCAGCCCCAGCATTTT
13 once TRBJ2-5 - TRBV5-8 CASSLVSQETQYF TGTGCCAGCAGCTTGGTTAGTCAAGAGACCCAGTACTTC
16 - TRBJ2-5 TRBD1 TRBV11-2 CASSSEDRGRGETQYF TGTGCCAGCAGCTCCGAGGACAGGGGCCGGGGAGAGACCCAGTACTTC
14 once TRBJ1-3 TRBD1 TRBV27 CASQDRPSGNTIYF TGTGCCAGCCAGGACAGGCCCTCTGGAAACACCATATATTTT
13 - TRBJ1-2 - TRBV12-3/TRBV12-4 CASSLRTGYGYTF TGTGCCAGCAGTTTGCGAACAGGCTATGGCTACACCTTC
15 - TRBJ1-2 - TRBV6-2/TRBV6-3 CASSYPRAGDYGYTF TGTGCCAGCAGTTACCCCCGGGCAGGGGACTATGGCTACACCTTC
13 - TRBJ2-1 - TRBV19 CASSAGQNNEQFF TGTGCCAGTAGTGCGGGACAGAACAATGAGCAGTTCTTC
12 - TRBJ1-2 - TRBV7-9 CASRRVVDGYTF TGTGCCAGCCGCCGGGTGGTTGATGGCTACACCTTC
13 - TRBJ1-2 TRBD1 TRBV19 CASREGTGDGYTF TGTGCCAGTAGGGAGGGGACAGGGGATGGCTACACCTTC
13 - TRBJ1-5 - TRBV18 CASSPGNNQPQHF TGTGCCAGCTCGCCGGGGAACAATCAGCCCCAGCATTTT